The 32 T cell receptor beta chains below come from one sample, sequenced in a study of persistence of HIV-infected CD4 T cells. This was the immunoSEQ version 4 assay in survey mode. The repertoire was sequenced with immunoSEQ multiplex PCR; TCRdb's copy has only in-frame clones and lacks some. The sample shows fewer than 40,000 clones, around 70% of them seen only once. Antigens for these TCRs are unknown. Cells were stimulated with overlapping HIV-1 Gag 15-mer peptides. Sorting of responding CD4+ T cells relied on upregulated CD40 ligand together with CD69. Sequenced material: CD4+ T cells sorted from PBMCs after roughly 18-hour stimulation, taken from a patient who received antiretroviral therapy. These receptors all come from an adult man with HIV who was CMV-seropositive.

The chain couples TRBV5-4 to TRBJ1-2; no firm D call. The germline V and J ends were trimmed by 0 bases and 4 bases, with 7 bases remaining between them. The CDR3 has 13 residues. From germline, CDR1 is SGHNT and CDR2 YYREEE (reference sequence). The CDR3: CASSLERSYGYTF. CDR3 nucleotides: TGTGCCAGCAGCTTGGAGAGGAGCTATGGCTACACCTTC.

V gene TRBV3-1 (or the pseudogene TRBV3-2) combines with J gene TRBJ2-5; D unclear. Per germline, CDR1 LGHDT and CDR2 YNNKEL (reference sequence). V was cut by 0 bases and J by 6 bases, with 11 bases left in between. This CDR3 is built from 14 residues. CDR3 residues: CASSQDYGVKTQYF. The CDR3 DNA follows: TGTGCCAGCAGCCAAGATTACGGTGTGAAGACCCAGTACTTC.

The gene calls are TRBV5-5 and TRBJ2-7; D might be TRBD1 (6 bases). Looked up from germline, CDR1 is SGHKS and CDR2 is YYEKEE (reference sequence). The V and J ends lost 4 bases and 2 bases respectively, with 13 bases between them. CDR3 length equals 14 residues. In DNA, the CDR3 is TGTGCCAGCAGCCCACAACAGGGCCCCTACGAGCAGTACTTC. Its translation is CASSPQQGPYEQYF.

V gene TRBV6-5 combines with J gene TRBJ1-4, with 7 bases aligning to TRBD1. The J segment lost 5 bases and the V segment lost 6 bases, leaving 0 bases of the junction unmatched. Germline V gives CDR1 MNHEY, CDR2 SVGAGI. This CDR3 has 12 residues. The CDR3 sequence is CASRQGNEKLFF. Here the CDR3 DNA reads TGTGCCAGCAGACAGGGGAATGAAAAACTGTTTTTT.

The V call is TRBV10-3, the J call TRBJ2-3; the match to TRBD2 covers 9 bases. The junction had 3 bases not matched to a gene; V was cut back by 9 bases and J by 2 bases. CDR3 length equals 13 residues. CDR1 ENHRY and CDR2 SYGVKD come from the germline V gene. CDR3 nucleotides: TGTGCCATTAGCGGGGGATACACAGATACGCAGTATTTT. Protein: CAISGGYTDTQYF.

The chain carries TRBV6-5 and TRBJ1-5; D call uncertain. Germline CDR1 is MNHEY and CDR2 is SVGAGI. This CDR3 is built from 14 residues. Trimming took off 6 bases at V and 4 bases at J, with 13 bases between the two ends. The CDR3, as DNA: TGTGCCAGCAGCGTGGACGGACCAAATCAGCCCCAGCATTTT. The encoded protein is CASSVDGPNQPQHF.

The CDR3 DNA sequence: TGTGCCAGCAGCTTAGATAATGGTTCACCCCTCCACTTT. As protein: CASSLDNGSPLHF. The J gene is TRBJ1-6, the V gene TRBV11-2, with D uncertain. V gave up 0 bases and J gave up 9 bases, with 6 bases separating them. Germline loops: CDR1 SGHAT, CDR2 FQNNGV. CDR3 size: 13 residues.

The chain links TRBV24-1 to TRBJ1-5; 8 nucleotides line up with TRBD1. Germline trimming cut 9 bases from V and 0 bases from J; bases unmatched to any gene: 15. The CDR3 is 18 amino acids. CDR1 is KGHDR and CDR2 is SFDVKD in the germline V gene. The CDR3 loop reads CATPRDRPDFYSNQPQHF. CDR3 sequence (DNA): TGTGCCACCCCCAGGGACAGGCCGGATTTTTATAGCAATCAGCCCCAGCATTTT.

The CDR3: CASRRGPRSPQHF. CDR3 in DNA: TGTGCCAGCAGAAGGGGCCCGAGGAGTCCCCAGCATTTT. This chain uses TRBV12-3 or TRBV12-4 with TRBJ1-5; D is perhaps TRBD1 (5 bases). CDR3 size: 13 residues. V was cut by 6 bases and J by 10 bases, with 16 bases left in between.

The CDR3 is CASKGDDRVVDEQYF. The CDR3 DNA reads TGTGCCAGCAAGGGGGACGACAGGGTGGTAGACGAGCAGTACTTC. The chain couples TRBV6-5 to TRBJ2-7; TRBD1 agrees at 7 bases. Germline V gene sequence: CDR1 MNHEY, CDR2 SVGAGI. The V gene end was trimmed by 7 bases and the J gene end by 5 bases; junction bases not matched to a gene: 14. The length of the CDR3 is 15 residues.

The CDR3 sequence: CSASEGLAGFSYNEQFF. CDR3 DNA: TGCAGTGCTAGTGAAGGACTAGCGGGGTTCTCCTACAATGAGCAGTTCTTC. The genes are TRBV20-1 and TRBJ2-1; TRBD2 matches 12 bases. J gave up 0 bases and V 3 bases, and 6 bases lay outside the gene matches. The germline V gene has CDR1 DFQATT and CDR2 SNEGSKA (reference sequence). CDR3 size: 17 residues.

The chain carries TRBV5-3 and TRBJ1-5; no clear D. TRBV5-3 belongs to the ORF category, with a function that is uncertain. V was cut by 4 bases and J by 3 bases, with 17 bases left in between. This CDR3 has 16 amino acids. CDR3 DNA sequence: TGTGCCAGAAGCCCTCGTCCGGGTCCTCCCAATCAGCCCCAGCATTTT. Its translation: CARSPRPGPPNQPQHF.

This rearrangement joins TRBV18 to TRBJ1-3; TRBD1 matches at 7 bases. V shed 0 bases, J shed 3 bases, and the junction held 5 bases outside the gene matches. Germline V lookup: CDR1 KGHSH, CDR2 LQKENI. The CDR3 spans 16 residues. CDR3 protein: CASSPPTGTHGNTIYF. CDR3 DNA: TGTGCCAGCTCACCACCGACAGGGACTCATGGAAACACCATATATTTT. Together with reference TRBV18 and TRBJ1-3, the CDR3 gives the full variable domain: NAGVMQNPRHLVRRRGQEARLRCSPMKGHSHVYWYRQLPEEGLKFMVYLQKENIIDESGMPKERFSAEFPKEGPSILRIQQVVRGDSAAYFCASSPPTGTHGNTIYFGEGSWLTVV.

In DNA, the CDR3 is TGTGCCAGCAGGGGGGACAGGGGGCAGAACGAGCAGTACTTC. Translated, it gives CASRGDRGQNEQYF. The chain has TRBV6-5 and TRBJ2-7; 12 nucleotides agree with TRBD1. The germline V gene encodes CDR1 MNHEY and CDR2 SVGAGI. The CDR3 loop spans 14 amino acids. V gave up 6 bases and J gave up 5 bases; unmatched junction bases: 5.

The chain joins TRBV2 to TRBJ1-2; the match to TRBD1 covers 11 bases. The J segment lost 8 bases and the V segment lost 7 bases, leaving 9 bases of the junction unmatched. The CDR3 extends over 14 amino acids. Per the germline V gene, CDR1 is SNHLY and CDR2 is FYNNEI. This CDR3 is CASNPDRGREGYTF. In DNA, the CDR3 is TGTGCCAGCAACCCGGACAGGGGGCGGGAGGGCTACACCTTC. The full variable domain, rest sourced from reference TRBV2 and TRBJ1-2, is EPEVTQTPSHQVTQMGQEVILRCVPISNHLYFYWYRQILGQKVEFLVSFYNNEISEKSEIFDDQFSVERPDGSNFTLKIRSTKLEDSAMYFCASNPDRGREGYTFGSGTRLTVV.

J is TRBJ2-3 and V is TRBV4-2; 9 nucleotides align to TRBD2. The CDR3 spans 15 residues. From germline, CDR1 is LGHNA and CDR2 YNFKEQ. The V gene end was trimmed by 6 bases and the J gene end by 2 bases; junction bases not matched to a gene: 6. The CDR3 coding sequence is TGTGCCAGCAGGCCGGGACTAGCTATCACAGATACGCAGTATTTT. It yields the protein CASRPGLAITDTQYF.

The rearrangement uses TRBV4-2 and TRBJ2-7; 9 bases are a match to TRBD1. CDR1 is LGHNA, CDR2 YNFKEQ, per germline. This CDR3 is 16 amino acids long. The junction had 4 bases not matched to a gene; V was cut back by 0 bases and J by 1 base. Here the CDR3 reads CASSQDWGTGSYEQYF. CDR3 coding DNA: TGTGCCAGCAGCCAAGATTGGGGGACAGGGTCCTACGAGCAGTACTTC.

This clone is judged medium-sized. The rearrangement links TRBV2 to TRBJ1-5; 7 positions match TRBD1. The ends lost 8 bases at V and 7 bases at J; junction bases unmatched: 14. There are 15 residues in the CDR3. CDR1 and CDR2 from the germline V gene are SNHLY and FYNNEI. CDR3 sequence reads: CASSSGQGVGQPQHF. CDR3 nucleotides: TGTGCCAGCTCGTCGGGGCAGGGGGTAGGGCAGCCCCAGCATTTT.

In its sample, this clone was seen once. The genes are TRBV19 and TRBJ2-1, with a weak D call TRBD1 (5 bases). Trimming stripped 1 base from V and 8 bases from J, with 12 bases between. Germline CDR1 is LNHDA and CDR2 is SQIVND (reference sequence). There are 14 residues in the CDR3. CDR3 sequence: CASSIGTGMYEQFF. As DNA, the CDR3 is TGTGCCAGTAGTATAGGCACAGGTATGTATGAGCAGTTCTTC.

The chain uses TRBV18 and TRBJ2-7, with 7 bases that match TRBD1. CDR1 and CDR2 from the germline V gene are KGHSH and LQKENI. This CDR3 has 16 amino acids. The junction had 13 bases not matched to a gene; V was cut back by 6 bases and J by 2 bases. CDR3 sequence reads: CASSPLPGQNTYEQYF. The CDR3 coding sequence is TGTGCCAGCTCCCCTCTTCCGGGACAGAACACCTACGAGCAGTACTTC.

The V call is TRBV5-1, the J call TRBJ2-5; the D is unclear. The germline V and J ends were trimmed by 5 bases and 0 bases, with 8 bases remaining between them. This CDR3 spans 13 amino acids. CDR1 and CDR2 (germline): SGHRS, YFSETQ. CDR3 loop: CASREVYQETQYF. In DNA form, the CDR3 reads TGCGCCAGCAGAGAGGTATACCAAGAGACCCAGTACTTC. Full variable domain (remainder filled in from reference TRBV5-1 and TRBJ2-5): KAGVTQTPRYLIKTRGQQVTLSCSPISGHRSVSWYQQTPGQGLQFLFEYFSETQRNKGNFPGRFSGRQFSNSRSEMNVSTLELGDSALYLCASREVYQETQYFGPGTRLLVL.

This chain links TRBV7-8 with TRBJ2-7; the D call may be TRBD1 or TRBD2 (5 bases each). The CDR3 totals 14 residues. V lost 5 bases to trimming and J lost 3 bases, with 14 bases between them. From germline, CDR1 is SGHVS and CDR2 FQNEAQ. The CDR3 sequence: CASSLGPTNYEQYF. CDR3 nucleotides: TGTGCCAGCAGCCTGGGACCGACCAACTACGAGCAGTACTTC.

The chain combines TRBV9 with TRBJ2-1; a possible D gene is TRBD2 (5 bases). This CDR3 comprises 13 residues. V lost 0 bases, J lost 9 bases, and 10 bases lay in between. The germline V gene encodes CDR1 SGDLS and CDR2 YYNGEE. The CDR3 DNA reads TGTGCCAGCAGCGTAGACATGAGCGGTGAGCAGTTCTTC. This codes for CASSVDMSGEQFF.

The J gene is TRBJ2-3, the V gene TRBV6-5, with D possibly matching TRBD1 (6 bases). V was trimmed by 7 bases and J by 0 bases, leaving 14 bases between them. Germline CDR1 reads MNHEY; CDR2 reads SVGAGI. The CDR3 has 15 residues. The CDR3 here is CASIQGRSSTDTQYF. The DNA of the CDR3 is TGTGCCAGCATCCAGGGGCGATCTAGCACAGATACGCAGTATTTT.

The chain employs TRBV7-6 and TRBJ2-2; 12 bases align to TRBD2. CDR3 length: 20 amino acids. The V segment lost 5 bases and the J segment 1 base; nucleotides outside the gene matches: 14. Germline-derived CDR1 and CDR2 are SGHVS and FNYEAQ. CDR3 DNA: TGTGCCAGCAGCATTCGTCCGGGACTAGCGGGTACTCAGAACACCGGGGAGCTGTTTTTT. Translated: CASSIRPGLAGTQNTGELFF. Variable domain in full (rest from reference TRBV7-6 and TRBJ2-2): GAGVSQSPRYKVTKRGQDVALRCDPISGHVSLYWYRQALGQGPEFLTYFNYEAQQDKSGLPNDRFSAERPEGSISTLTIQRTEQRDSAMYRCASSIRPGLAGTQNTGELFFGEGSRLTVL.

The table lists this clone with a few counts. The CDR3 coding sequence is TGTGCCAGCAGAGCGGGGGGACCAGATACGCAGTATTTT. This translates into CASRAGGPDTQYF. This chain connects TRBV6-6 to TRBJ2-3; TRBD2 matches 9 bases. After removal of 6 bases from V and 4 bases from J, the junction contained 2 bases not matched to a gene. CDR3 length: 13 residues. In germline, CDR1 is MNHNY, CDR2 SVGAGI (reference sequence).

The rearrangement links TRBV5-4 to TRBJ1-2; 7 positions agree with TRBD1. V trimming: 4 bases; J trimming: 2 bases; junction bases outside the gene matches: 8. Per the germline V gene, CDR1 is SGHNT and CDR2 is YYREEE (reference sequence). The CDR3 totals 15 residues. CDR3 sequence: CASSPPAGQNYGYTF. The DNA for the CDR3 is TGTGCCAGCAGCCCCCCCGCGGGACAGAACTATGGCTACACCTTC. Full variable domain (outside the CDR3, taken from reference TRBV5-4 and TRBJ1-2): ETGVTQSPTHLIKTRGQQVTLRCSSQSGHNTVSWYQQALGQGPQFIFQYYREEENGRGNFPPRFSGLQFPNYSSELNVNALELDDSALYLCASSPPAGQNYGYTFGSGTRLTVV.

This chain links TRBV27 with TRBJ2-1, with 7 bases identical to TRBD1. CDR3 size: 16 residues. V dropped 7 bases and J dropped 0; count of bases not matched to a gene: 9. Germline lookup yields CDR1 MNHEY and CDR2 SMNVEV (reference sequence). CDR3 in DNA: TGTGCCAGCAAAATAATGACAGGGAGCTCCTACAATGAGCAGTTCTTC. Its translation is CASKIMTGSSYNEQFF.

This chain links TRBV5-4 with TRBJ2-3; TRBD1 agrees at 10 bases. The CDR3 extends over 15 amino acids. Germline assignment: CDR1 SGHNT and CDR2 YYREEE (reference sequence). Trimming cost V 3 bases and J 5 bases; bases outside gene matches: 6. The CDR3 sequence is CASSSPGTGVDTQYF. CDR3 nucleotides: TGTGCCAGCAGCTCCCCCGGGACAGGGGTAGATACGCAGTATTTT.

In DNA form, the CDR3 reads TGTGCCAGCAGTTTATCGATCTTTGGGACGGCCTATGGCTACACCTTC. Translated: CASSLSIFGTAYGYTF. The chain employs TRBV27 and TRBJ1-2, with D possibly being TRBD1 (5 bases). The CDR3 totals 16 residues. V shed 0 bases and J shed 4 bases, with 15 bases lying between them. The germline V gene has CDR1 MNHEY and CDR2 SMNVEV (reference sequence).

The chain links TRBV7-9 to TRBJ2-2; D gene uncertain. Germline V gives CDR1 SEHNR, CDR2 FQNEAQ (reference sequence). This CDR3 contains 14 residues. The germline V and J ends were trimmed by 2 bases and 0 bases, with 4 bases remaining between them. The CDR3 coding sequence is TGTGCCAGCAGCTTACGATCGAACACCGGGGAGCTGTTTTTT. Protein: CASSLRSNTGELFF.

The rearrangement links TRBV28 to TRBJ1-5, with D possibly matching TRBD1 (5 bases). CDR3 length equals 16 residues. Germline V gene data show CDR1 as MDHEN and CDR2 as SYDVKM. Trimming took 6 bases from V and 3 from J, leaving 18 bases between them. The CDR3 nucleotides read TGTGCCAGCAGACTTCGGAGAGGGGTCGTCAATCAGCCCCAGCATTTT. This codes for CASRLRRGVVNQPQHF.